The rows below give T cell receptor beta chains drawn from one sample of a study of Graves' ophthalmopathy and Graves' hyperthyroidism. TCRdb reprocessed the multiplex PCR reads with MiXCR, giving one entry per CDR3 protein. Of 620,000 or so distinct CDR3 sequences detected, 20% to 25% appear once; the ten largest clones hold around 6.5%. The specimen sequenced was peripheral blood. The receptors stem from a woman aged 18-29 years with stable Graves' hyperthyroidism. Some clones in this sample may be carry-over from other donors' samples. CDR3s include the opening cysteine and the closing phenylalanine or tryptophan. A D gene is named only where the DNA matches it firmly. Only some rows state a clone size, as once, few, many or a class for expanded clones.

J	D	V	length	size	DNA	CDR3
TRBJ1-1	NA	TRBV30	12	NA	TGTGCCTGGACTCGAAAAGGGACTGAAGCTTTCTTT	CAWTRKGTEAFF
TRBJ1-2	NA	TRBV19	15	few	TGTGCCAGTAGCGCTACCGAAACAGGACCCTATGGCTACACCTTC	CASSATETGPYGYTF
TRBJ2-5	TRBD1	TRBV10-1	13	many	TGCGCCAGCCAAGAACAGGGGAAAGAGACCCAGTACTTC	CASQEQGKETQYF
TRBJ2-3	NA	TRBV6-1	15	many	TGTGCCAGCAGTGAAAGGCCACTCGGGGGAGATACGCAGTATTTT	CASSERPLGGDTQYF
TRBJ2-2	NA	TRBV6-1	13	NA	TGTGCCAGCAGCAAGTCGGAGGCGGGGGAGCTGTTTTTT	CASSKSEAGELFF
TRBJ2-4	TRBD2	TRBV10-3	14	many	TGTGCCATCCGCGATCTAGCGGGGGGGCAAGGGCTCCTTTTT	CAIRDLAGGQGLLF
TRBJ1-2	NA	TRBV4-2	16	many	TGTGCCAGCAGCCAAGATGGGGGCCAGAATAACTATGGCTACACCTTC	CASSQDGGQNNYGYTF
TRBJ1-2	NA	TRBV2	15	many	TGTGCCAGCAGTGAACCCGGGAGGGAAGCATATGGCTACACCTTC	CASSEPGREAYGYTF
TRBJ2-7	TRBD1	TRBV3-1	15	NA	TGTGCCAGCAGCCACCTCAGGGACAGCTCCTACGAGCAGTACTTC	CASSHLRDSSYEQYF
TRBJ2-7	NA	TRBV5-1	12	many	TGCGCCAGCAGCTTGGACAATAACGAGCAGTACTTC	CASSLDNNEQYF
TRBJ1-6	NA	TRBV20-1	15	many	TGCAGTGCTAGAGATCTACAGTTATTAGATTCACCCCTCCACTTT	CSARDLQLLDSPLHF
TRBJ1-6	TRBD1	TRBV7-8	15	NA	TGTGCCAGCAGCTACCGACAGGGCGGGGATTCACCCCTCCACTTT	CASSYRQGGDSPLHF
TRBJ1-2	NA	TRBV9	15	many	TGTGCCAGCAGCGCTCGGGACACCGAAAACTATGGCTACACCTTC	CASSARDTENYGYTF
TRBJ2-2	NA	TRBV11-1	17	many	TGTGCCAGCAGCTTTGCGGCCGGAGCTACGAACACCGGGGAGCTGTTTTTT	CASSFAAGATNTGELFF
TRBJ2-7	TRBD2	TRBV28	16	many	TGTGCCAGCAGTTCATTATCGACTAGCGGAACCCACGAGCAGTACTTC	CASSSLSTSGTHEQYF
TRBJ1-6	TRBD1	TRBV2	16	NA	TGTGCCAGCAACCTGGGACAGGGGATGGATAATTCACCCCTCCACTTT	CASNLGQGMDNSPLHF
TRBJ1-1	NA	TRBV6-1	15	many	TGTGCCAGCAGTGACCGACAGAGAGCAGTCACTGAAGCTTTCTTT	CASSDRQRAVTEAFF
TRBJ1-2	NA	TRBV30	11	few	TGTGCCTGGAGTGATCTACTTGGCTACACCTTC	CAWSDLLGYTF
TRBJ2-2	NA	TRBV14	15	NA	TGTGCCAGCAGCCAAGTGTCTGGAGCGGGCGGGGAGCTGTTTTTT	CASSQVSGAGGELFF
TRBJ1-2	NA	TRBV5-1	17	many	TGCGCCAGCAGCTTGGCCCCCGGGGCAGACCCTAACTATGGCTACACCTTC	CASSLAPGADPNYGYTF
TRBJ2-4	NA	TRBV5-1	15	many	TGCGCCAGCAGCCCCCTCCCAGGGTCCAAAAACATTCAGTACTTC	CASSPLPGSKNIQYF
TRBJ2-7	TRBD2	TRBV30	13	NA	TGTGCCTGGAGTCGGGAGGGGACCTCCGAGCAGTACTTC	CAWSREGTSEQYF
TRBJ2-5	NA	TRBV18	13	many	TGTGCCAGCTCACCATCTGGACTCGAGACCCAGTACTTC	CASSPSGLETQYF
TRBJ2-5	TRBD2	TRBV7-8	16	few	TGTGCCAGCAGCTTAGGTCTAGCGGGGGGGCTGCAGACCCAGTACTTC	CASSLGLAGGLQTQYF
TRBJ2-3	TRBD1	TRBV20-1	14	NA	TGCAGTGCTAGAAGGACAGGGGACACAGATACGCAGTATTTT	CSARRTGDTDTQYF
TRBJ1-1	TRBD1	TRBV12-3/TRBV12-4	13	NA	TGTGCCAGCAGTTTACCAGGGGGCGTTGAAGCTTTCTTT	CASSLPGGVEAFF
TRBJ2-7	TRBD2	TRBV12-3/TRBV12-4	17	many	TGTGCCAGCAGTTACCTTCTCTTAGCGGGGGAATCCTACGAGCAGTACTTC	CASSYLLLAGESYEQYF
TRBJ2-5	TRBD1	TRBV25-1	15	NA	TGTGCCAGCAGTGCCCCGGGACAGGGGATGGAGACCCAGTACTTC	CASSAPGQGMETQYF
TRBJ2-7	NA	TRBV25-1	15	NA	TGTGCCAGCAGTGAGGGTGCGCACCCTCTGCTCGAGCAGTACTTC	CASSEGAHPLLEQYF
TRBJ1-5	NA	TRBV6-1	15	many	TGTGCCAGCAGTCGCATGGGGGGACCGAACCAGCCCCAGCATTTT	CASSRMGGPNQPQHF
TRBJ2-7	NA	TRBV11-2	13	many	TGTGCCAGCAGCTTATTGGGTGTTAGCGAGCAGTACTTC	CASSLLGVSEQYF